The 2 T cell receptor beta chains below were found in one sample sequenced in a study of cytomegalovirus exposure and HLA in healthy donors. 13 Jbeta primers and 60 Vbeta primers were used for the PCR. Libraries were prepared by immunoSEQ multiplex PCR; TCRdb keeps only in-frame clonotypes and omits some of them. The sample has roughly 300,000 clones; roughly 89% are singletons. The sequencing input was PBMCs. The source of these receptors is a man aged 35 to 55 in good health and CMV-seropositive.

The rearrangement links TRBV14 to TRBJ2-1, with TRBD2 matching 10 bases. CDR1 and CDR2 (germline): SGHDN, FVKESK. The CDR3 runs 15 residues. After removal of 2 bases from V and 9 bases from J, the junction contained 7 bases not matched to a gene. CDR3 in amino acids: CASSQLAGALGEQFF. CDR3 in DNA: TGTGCCAGCAGCCAACTAGCGGGGGCTTTAGGTGAGCAGTTCTTC.

The chain links TRBV13 to TRBJ2-7; D is unresolved. The CDR3 runs to 11 residues. CDR1 and CDR2 (germline): PRHDT, FYEKMQ (reference sequence). Deletions cut 5 bases from V and 2 bases from J, with 4 bases between. CDR3: CASSPAYEQYF. As DNA, the CDR3 is TGTGCCAGCAGCCCAGCCTACGAGCAGTACTTC.